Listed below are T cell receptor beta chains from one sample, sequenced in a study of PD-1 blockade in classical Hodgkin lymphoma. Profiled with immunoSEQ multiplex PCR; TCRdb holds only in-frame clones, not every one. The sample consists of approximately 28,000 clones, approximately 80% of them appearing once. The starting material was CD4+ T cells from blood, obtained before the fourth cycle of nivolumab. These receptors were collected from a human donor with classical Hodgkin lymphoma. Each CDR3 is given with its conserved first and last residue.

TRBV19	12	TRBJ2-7	CASSSVSYEQYF
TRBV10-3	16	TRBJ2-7	CAISDRGSENSYEQYF
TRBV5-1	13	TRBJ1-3	CASSFADGNTIYF
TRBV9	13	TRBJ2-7	CASSGGTLHEQYF
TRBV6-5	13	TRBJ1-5	CASRNGGNQPQHF
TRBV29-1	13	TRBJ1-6	CSVGDSGNSPLHF
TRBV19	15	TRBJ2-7	CASSITSGAVGEQYF
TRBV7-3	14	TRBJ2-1	CASSLLARGNEQFF
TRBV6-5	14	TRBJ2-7	CASSPDRISYEQYF
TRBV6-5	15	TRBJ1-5	CASSYSPGAHQPQHF
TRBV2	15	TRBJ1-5	CASSEAPGGQQPQHF
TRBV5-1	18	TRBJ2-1	CASSLGGRGAVSYNEQFF
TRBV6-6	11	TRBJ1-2	CASRGDRGYTF
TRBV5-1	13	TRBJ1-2	CASSPGGSYGYTF
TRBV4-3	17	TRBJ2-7	CASSQEKGGAGSYEQYF
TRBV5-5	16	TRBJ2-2	CASSLAEHPFGGELFF
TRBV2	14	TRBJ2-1	CASSENAWGNEQFF
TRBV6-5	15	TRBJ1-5	CASSYSTDRAQPQHF
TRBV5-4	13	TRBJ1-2	CASSLVQIYGYTF
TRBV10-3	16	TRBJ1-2	CAISDPQDRDIYGYTF
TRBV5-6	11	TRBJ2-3	CASSLGDTQYF
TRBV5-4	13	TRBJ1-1	CASATGWNTEAFF
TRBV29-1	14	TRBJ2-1	CSVEPRGSYNEQFF
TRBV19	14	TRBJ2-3	CASTHGLSTDTQYF
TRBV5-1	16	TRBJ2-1	CASSFRPLPTSNEQFF
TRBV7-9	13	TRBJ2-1	CASSWTDYNEQFF
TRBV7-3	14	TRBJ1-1	CASSHSHMNTEAFF
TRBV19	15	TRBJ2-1	CASSIWRSSYNEQFF
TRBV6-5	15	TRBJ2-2	CASSYSTGWSGELFF
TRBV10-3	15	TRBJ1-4	CAISPRGALNEKLFF